This TCR beta chain derives from a study of blood T cell repertoires in COVID-19. Assay used: immunoSEQ multiplex PCR; TCRdb lists only in-frame clones, some missing. The top ten clones hold roughly 8.1% of a sample with 150,000 to 200,000 clones, 82% of them seen once. This CDR3 comprises 14 residues. Germline CDR1 is ENHRY and CDR2 is SYGVKD. V shed 8 bases, J shed 4 bases, and the junction held 11 bases outside the gene matches. The sample comprised peripheral blood. This chain joins TRBV10-3 and TRBJ2-7; 7 nucleotides match TRBD2. This TCR was sampled from a woman aged 70-85 years with acute or convalescent COVID-19. For the CDR3, the DNA is TGTGCCATCCGGGGAGGCAGGGAGGGGTACGAGCAGTACTTC. Protein sequence: CAIRGGREGYEQYF.